Below are 6 T cell receptor beta chains sequenced from a single sample in a study of vaccination effects on CD4 cells after COVID-19. ViraFEST used viral peptide pools to expand antigen-specific CD4+ T cells before sequencing. It was after more than nine days of culture that CD4+ T cells were isolated. The person's infection with SARS-CoV-2, confirmed by PCR, took place between March and December 2020. Data came from immunoSEQ multiplex PCR; TCRdb stores just in-frame clones and leaves some out. This table holds some 24,000 clones, around 69% found once. These receptors' antigens are unknown. Sample: CD4+ T cells from PBMCs cultured with SARS-CoV-2 spike peptides, taken before COVID-19 vaccination. The receptor source for this set is a human donor who had a prior SARS-CoV-2 infection.

The V gene is TRBV19, the J gene TRBJ2-1; TRBD2 matches at 10 bases. The V segment lost 5 bases and the J segment 6 bases; nucleotides outside the gene matches: 7. This CDR3 region has 15 residues. Germline CDR1 LNHDA, CDR2 SQIVND (reference sequence). This CDR3 reads CASSRLAGGFNEQFF. The CDR3 DNA sequence: TGTGCCAGTAGTCGCTTAGCGGGAGGATTCAATGAGCAGTTCTTC.

This clone has only a few counts. This chain connects TRBV5-4 to TRBJ2-5; D gene ambiguous. Trimming took off 0 bases at V and 5 bases at J, with 8 bases between the two ends. The CDR3 has 13 amino acids. Germline V lookup: CDR1 SGHNT, CDR2 YYREEE (reference sequence). CDR3 nucleotides: TGTGCCAGCAGCTTGGCAGAGGTCGAGACCCAGTACTTC. It yields the protein CASSLAEVETQYF.

J is TRBJ2-1 and V is TRBV2; D is unresolved. This CDR3 has 12 amino acids. Germline V gene data show CDR1 as SNHLY and CDR2 as FYNNEI. The germline V and J ends were trimmed by 3 bases and 12 bases, with 12 bases remaining between them. Here the CDR3 reads CASSDQMKGQFF. The CDR3 DNA is TGTGCCAGCAGTGATCAGATGAAAGGGCAGTTCTTC.

CDR3 loop: CASSMGGPGANVLTF. DNA for the CDR3: TGTGCCAGTAGTATGGGGGGGCCTGGGGCCAACGTCCTGACTTTC. J is TRBJ2-6 and V is TRBV19, with D tentatively TRBD2 (7 bases). Germline CDR1 is LNHDA and CDR2 is SQIVND (reference sequence). The V gene lost 3 bases and the J gene lost 2 bases, with 8 bases spanning the gap. This CDR3 contains 15 residues.

The chain recombines TRBV24-1 with TRBJ2-1; TRBD2 might be the D (6 bases). V lost 4 bases, J lost 5 bases, and 14 bases lay in between. Germline CDR1 KGHDR, CDR2 SFDVKD. The CDR3 covers 15 residues. CDR3 protein: CATSDPGTRNNEQFF. For the CDR3, the DNA is TGTGCCACCAGTGACCCCGGGACTCGCAACAATGAGCAGTTCTTC.

The rearrangement links TRBV7-2 to TRBJ2-5, with TRBD1 identical over 9 bases. Germline assignment: CDR1 SGHTA and CDR2 FQGNSA. The CDR3 totals 15 residues. V was pared by 5 bases and J by 4 bases, with 8 bases of the junction left unmatched. CDR3 sequence: CASSQDRGGTETQYF. CDR3 in DNA: TGTGCCAGCAGCCAGGACAGGGGTGGAACAGAGACCCAGTACTTC.